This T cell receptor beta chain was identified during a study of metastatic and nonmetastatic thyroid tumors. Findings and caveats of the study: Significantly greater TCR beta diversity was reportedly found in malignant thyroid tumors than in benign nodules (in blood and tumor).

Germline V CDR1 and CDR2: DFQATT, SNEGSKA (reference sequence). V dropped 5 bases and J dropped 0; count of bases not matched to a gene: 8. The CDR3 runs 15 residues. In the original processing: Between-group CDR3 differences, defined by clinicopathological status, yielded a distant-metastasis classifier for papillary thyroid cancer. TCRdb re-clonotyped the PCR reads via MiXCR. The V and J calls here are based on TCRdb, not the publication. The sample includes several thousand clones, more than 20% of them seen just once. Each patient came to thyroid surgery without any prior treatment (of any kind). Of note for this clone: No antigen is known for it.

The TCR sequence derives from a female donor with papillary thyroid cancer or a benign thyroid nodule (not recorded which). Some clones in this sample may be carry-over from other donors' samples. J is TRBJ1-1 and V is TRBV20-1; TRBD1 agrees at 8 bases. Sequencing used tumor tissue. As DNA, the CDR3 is TGCAGTGCTCGCGGACAGGGATCGATGAACACTGAAGCTTTCTTT. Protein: CSARGQGSMNTEAFF.